The 22 T cell receptor beta chains listed next were all sequenced from one sample in a study of cytomegalovirus exposure and HLA in healthy donors. PCR primers comprised 60 Vbeta and 13 Jbeta primers. TCRdb keeps only in-frame clones here, not all; method: immunoSEQ multiplex PCR. The sample contains 85,000 to 100,000 clones, roughly 82% of which appear only once. The sequencing input was PBMCs. The receptors originated from a human donor in good health.

As concerns this clone: Sequence at one end of the junction differs from germline and may be a read error. V usage is TRBV7-9 and J usage is TRBJ1-2, with D possibly TRBD1 on 5 matching bases. This CDR3 region has 15 residues. Germline-derived CDR1 and CDR2 are SEHNR and FQNEAQ (reference sequence). In DNA form, the CDR3 reads TGTGTCAGCAGCTTAGCGTTGGGGCCCCTGGGGGGCTACACCTTC. Protein: CVSSLALGPLGGYTF. The whole variable domain, remainder taken from reference TRBV7-9 and TRBJ1-2, is DTGVSQNPRHKITKRGQNVTFRCDPISEHNRLYWYRQTLGQGPEFLTYFQNEAQLEKSRLLSDRFSAERPKGSFSTLEIQRTEQGDSAMYLCVSSLALGPLGGYTFGSGTRLTVV.

The chain uses TRBV18 and TRBJ2-2, with D possibly being TRBD2 (6 bases). Germline V gene sequence: CDR1 KGHSH, CDR2 LQKENI. The CDR3 totals 15 residues. Deletions cut 4 bases from V and 5 bases from J, with 14 bases between. CDR3 sequence: CASSHGTPITGELFF. The CDR3 coding sequence is TGTGCCAGCTCACACGGGACTCCAATTACCGGGGAGCTGTTTTTT.

This rearrangement joins TRBV11-2 to TRBJ1-3; 11 nucleotides match TRBD1. The CDR3 runs to 16 residues. J gave up 3 bases and V 1 base, and 2 bases lay outside the gene matches. Germline assignment: CDR1 SGHAT and CDR2 FQNNGV. The CDR3 reads CASSLGDRGFGNTIYF. CDR3 nucleotide sequence: TGTGCCAGCAGCTTAGGGGACAGGGGGTTTGGAAACACCATATATTTT.

This chain uses TRBV27 with TRBJ2-1; TRBD1 matches 9 bases. The trim removed 11 bases at V and 2 bases at J, leaving 4 bases unmatched. Germline CDR1 is MNHEY and CDR2 is SMNVEV (reference sequence). This CDR3 has 13 amino acids. CDR3 amino acids: CAAGTGTYNEQFF. The CDR3 region has the DNA TGTGCCGCCGGGACAGGGACCTACAATGAGCAGTTCTTC.

This sequence joins TRBV25-1 and TRBJ1-3; the D is unclear. Per germline, CDR1 MGHDK and CDR2 SYGVNS. The ends were cut back, 6 bases at V and 4 bases at J, with 13 bases in the middle. This CDR3 is 14 amino acids long. CDR3 coding DNA: TGTGCCAGCAGCCCCACATTAGCGGGAAACACCATATATTTT. Amino acid sequence: CASSPTLAGNTIYF.

The chain recombines TRBV29-1 with TRBJ2-5, with 14 positions matching TRBD2. The end of the DNA fits TRBJ2-7 better, so the J call may be wrong. The germline gives CDR1 SQVTM, CDR2 ANQGSEA. The CDR3 covers 16 residues. The CDR3 DNA reads as TGCAGCGTTTTAGGGACTAGCGGGAGTAGGGCCTACGAGCAGTACTTC. It codes for CSVLGTSGSRAYEQYF.

The V call is TRBV11-3, the J call TRBJ2-1; the D gene is possibly TRBD1 (6 bases). Trimming pared 5 bases from V and 6 bases from J, leaving 20 bases between. Germline V CDR1 and CDR2: SGHNT, YENEEA. The CDR3 extends over 16 amino acids. CDR3 in amino acids: CASSESPGVSRNEQFF. The CDR3 region has the DNA TGTGCCAGCAGCGAGTCTCCAGGGGTCTCTCGCAATGAGCAGTTCTTC.

The chain joins TRBV4-3 to TRBJ1-1; the D gene is possibly TRBD1 (6 bases). The CDR3 contains 15 residues. Germline CDR1 reads LGHNA; CDR2 reads YSLEER. Deletions cut 3 bases from V and 5 bases from J, with 16 bases between. The CDR3 coding sequence is TGCGCCAGCAGCCAGGAACCGACCGGGACAACTGAAGCTTTCTTT. This encodes CASSQEPTGTTEAFF.

This chain joins TRBV27 and TRBJ1-2; D unclear. V lost 4 bases, J lost 5 bases, and 20 bases lay in between. This CDR3 contains 16 residues. Germline-derived CDR1 and CDR2 are MNHEY and SMNVEV (reference sequence). The CDR3 here is CASSSPKTSTYYGYTF. For the CDR3, the DNA is TGTGCCAGCAGTTCCCCCAAGACATCGACCTATTATGGCTACACCTTC.

The chain recombines TRBV25-1 with TRBJ1-1, with 10 bases that match TRBD1. Germline lookup yields CDR1 MGHDK and CDR2 SYGVNS. J lost 4 bases, V lost 1 base, and 3 bases had no gene match. CDR3 length: 15 residues. CDR3 DNA sequence: TGTGCCAGCAGTGAATCCGACAGGGGGCGCACTGAAGCTTTCTTT. Its protein is CASSESDRGRTEAFF.

The chain has TRBV7-2 and TRBJ2-3, with D possibly TRBD1 on 6 matching bases. Germline V CDR1 and CDR2: SGHTA, FQGNSA. Trimming cost V 2 bases and J 6 bases, with 12 bases left between them. The length of the CDR3 is 14 residues. The CDR3: CASSLTGSMDTQYF. CDR3 in DNA: TGTGCCAGCAGCTTAACAGGGAGTATGGATACGCAGTATTTT.

A few counts support this clone. The gene calls are TRBV7-9 and TRBJ1-1; tentatively, D is TRBD1 (5 bases). CDR3 length: 14 amino acids. Germline CDR1 reads SEHNR; CDR2 reads FQNEAQ (reference sequence). V gave up 2 bases and J gave up 4 bases, with 11 bases separating them. CDR3 sequence (DNA): TGTGCCAGCAGCTTACAGGGCCTGAGCACTGAAGCTTTCTTT. This codes for CASSLQGLSTEAFF.

This clone was observed a few times. The gene calls are TRBV6-5 and TRBJ1-2, with D perhaps TRBD1 (5 bases). Trimming took 8 bases from V and 7 from J, leaving 20 bases between them. CDR3 length: 14 amino acids. Germline lookup yields CDR1 MNHEY and CDR2 SVGAGI. The CDR3 sequence: CASLARAGYGGYTF. As DNA, the CDR3 is TGTGCCAGCCTCGCCAGGGCGGGGTACGGTGGCTACACCTTC.

The chain uses TRBV7-2 and TRBJ2-2; 7 bases are a match to TRBD2. Germline V gene sequence: CDR1 SGHTA, CDR2 FQGNSA. The CDR3 is 15 amino acids. V lost 1 base, J lost 7 bases, and 6 bases stayed unmatched. CDR3 in amino acids: CASSLDIIAGGELFF. The CDR3 coding sequence is TGTGCCAGCAGCTTAGATATTATAGCGGGCGGGGAGCTGTTTTTT.

Only a few counts were recorded for this clone. The chain recombines TRBV5-4 with TRBJ1-5; D call uncertain. The length of the CDR3 is 12 residues. Trimming took off 3 bases at V and 4 bases at J, with 5 bases between the two ends. Per germline, CDR1 SGHNT and CDR2 YYREEE (reference sequence). The CDR3 DNA follows: TGTGCCAGCAGCTCCCCGAATCAGCCCCAGCATTTT. This sequence encodes CASSSPNQPQHF. The entire variable domain, with the rest obtained from reference TRBV5-4 and TRBJ1-5, is as follows: ETGVTQSPTHLIKTRGQQVTLRCSSQSGHNTVSWYQQALGQGPQFIFQYYREEENGRGNFPPRFSGLQFPNYSSELNVNALELDDSALYLCASSSPNQPQHFGDGTRLSIL.

The chain employs TRBV4-1 and TRBJ2-4, with 12 bases fitting TRBD2. CDR3 length equals 16 residues. V dropped 0 bases and J dropped 9; count of bases not matched to a gene: 6. The germline V gene encodes CDR1 MGHRA and CDR2 YSYEKL. This CDR3 reads CASSQDRTSGTCIQYF. DNA of the CDR3: TGCGCCAGCAGCCAAGACAGGACTAGCGGGACTTGCATTCAGTACTTC.

Only a few counts were recorded for this clone. The chain combines TRBV25-1 with TRBJ2-6; tentatively, D is TRBD1 (6 bases). Between the trimmed V and J ends, which lost 2 bases and 0 bases, there was a span of 14 bases. Germline CDR1 is MGHDK and CDR2 is SYGVNS. This CDR3 comprises 18 residues. Here the CDR3 reads CASSEGAGESSGANVLTF. The CDR3 DNA is TGTGCCAGCAGTGAAGGGGCAGGGGAATCCTCTGGGGCCAACGTCCTGACTTTC. Full variable domain (missing parts from reference TRBV25-1 and TRBJ2-6): EADIYQTPRYLVIGTGKKITLECSQTMGHDKMYWYQQDPGMELHLIHYSYGVNSTEKGDLSSESTVSRIRTEHFPLTLESARPSHTSQYLCASSEGAGESSGANVLTFGAGSRLTVL.

The V and J genes are TRBV19 and TRBJ1-1; TRBD1 might be the D (6 bases). Trimming removed 4 bases from V and 2 bases from J, with 11 bases in between. Looked up from germline, CDR1 is LNHDA and CDR2 is SQIVND (reference sequence). The CDR3 sequence is 14 residues long. The CDR3 DNA reads as TGTGCCAGTAGTAAAACAGGGACAAACACTGAAGCTTTCTTT. Amino acid sequence: CASSKTGTNTEAFF. Together with reference TRBV19 and TRBJ1-1, the CDR3 gives the full variable domain: DGGITQSPKYLFRKEGQNVTLSCEQNLNHDAMYWYRQDPGQGLRLIYYSQIVNDFQKGDIAEGYSVSREKKESFPLTVTSAQKNPTAFYLCASSKTGTNTEAFFGQGTRLTVV.

The chain carries TRBV5-1 and TRBJ2-3; D gene unclear. The CDR3 spans 15 residues. Germline assignment: CDR1 SGHRS and CDR2 YFSETQ. V lost 0 bases and J 0 bases, leaving 8 bases between the germline ends. The CDR3 is CASSLVSPSTDTQYF. CDR3 coding DNA: TGCGCCAGCAGCTTGGTGTCCCCTAGCACAGATACGCAGTATTTT.

This clone showed up just a few times. The chain joins TRBV7-6 to TRBJ2-5; D gene unclear. V lost 0 bases, J lost 5 bases, and 4 bases lay in between. The germline gives CDR1 SGHVS, CDR2 FNYEAQ. CDR3 length: 12 residues. The CDR3: CASSLARETQYF. CDR3 bases: TGTGCCAGCAGCTTAGCGCGGGAGACCCAGTACTTC. Looking up the rest from reference TRBV7-6 and TRBJ2-5 gives the full variable domain: GAGVSQSPRYKVTKRGQDVALRCDPISGHVSLYWYRQALGQGPEFLTYFNYEAQQDKSGLPNDRFSAERPEGSISTLTIQRTEQRDSAMYRCASSLARETQYFGPGTRLLVL.

The V and J genes are TRBV27 and TRBJ2-3; 11 bases fit TRBD2. Germline loops: CDR1 MNHEY, CDR2 SMNVEV (reference sequence). This CDR3 has 16 residues. Trimming removed 3 bases from V and 6 bases from J; junction bases left unmatched: 8. The CDR3: CASSLGLAGGPDTQYF. Here the CDR3 DNA reads TGTGCCAGCAGTTTGGGCCTAGCGGGGGGTCCTGATACGCAGTATTTT.

The chain couples TRBV19 to TRBJ1-2; D is possibly TRBD1 (6 bases). The CDR3 has 13 amino acids. From germline, CDR1 is LNHDA and CDR2 SQIVND (reference sequence). V dropped 5 bases and J dropped 4 bases, with 11 bases sitting between them. The DNA of the CDR3 is TGTGCCAGTAGTTTCGGACAGTCCTATGGCTACACCTTC. Its protein product is CASSFGQSYGYTF.